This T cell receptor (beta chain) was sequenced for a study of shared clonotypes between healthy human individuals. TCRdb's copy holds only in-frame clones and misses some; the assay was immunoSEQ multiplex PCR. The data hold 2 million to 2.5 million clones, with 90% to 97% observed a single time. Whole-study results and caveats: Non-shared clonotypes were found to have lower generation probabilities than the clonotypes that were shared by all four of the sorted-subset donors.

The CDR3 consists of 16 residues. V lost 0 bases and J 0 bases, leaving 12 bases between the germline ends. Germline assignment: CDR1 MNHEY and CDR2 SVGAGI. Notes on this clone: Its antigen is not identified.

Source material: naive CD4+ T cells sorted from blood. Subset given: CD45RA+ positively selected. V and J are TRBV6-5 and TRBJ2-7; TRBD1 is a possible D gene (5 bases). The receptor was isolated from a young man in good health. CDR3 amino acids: CASSYSLQASSYEQYF. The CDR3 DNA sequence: TGTGCCAGCAGTTACTCGTTACAGGCCAGCTCCTACGAGCAGTACTTC.